Below are 3 T cell receptor beta chains sequenced from a single sample in a study of blood T cell repertoires in COVID-19. Repertoires were generated with immunoSEQ multiplex PCR, while TCRdb's copy carries only in-frame clones and drops some. The top ten hold about 3% of the sample, which has about 48,000 clones, 85% to 90% seen once. The sample comprised peripheral blood. The receptors come from a woman over 75 with COVID-19, enrolled during active disease.

Here the CDR3 DNA reads TGCAGCGTAGACAGGGGCGCGGAGACCCAGTACTTC. This gives the protein CSVDRGAETQYF. The V gene is TRBV29-1, the J gene TRBJ2-5; 8 positions match TRBD1. CDR1 and CDR2 (germline): SQVTM, ANQGSEA. Trimming at V came to 6 bases and at J to 5 bases, leaving 5 bases not matched to a gene. CDR3 length: 12 residues.

Only a few counts were recorded for this clone. This sequence joins TRBV6-5 and TRBJ1-2; 8 nucleotides align to TRBD1. This CDR3 spans 15 amino acids. Germline assignment: CDR1 MNHEY and CDR2 SVGAGI. V lost 2 bases and J lost 7; bases outside the gene matches: 9. The CDR3 loop reads CASSYGQGAYGGYTF. The DNA of the CDR3 is TGTGCCAGCAGTTACGGTCAGGGGGCTTATGGTGGCTACACCTTC.

The chain combines TRBV19 with TRBJ2-1; TRBD2 matches 8 bases. V lost 1 base, J lost 7 bases, and 6 bases stayed unmatched. Germline CDR1 and CDR2: LNHDA and SQIVND (reference sequence). This CDR3 contains 15 residues. The CDR3 is CASSIGPSGFNEQFF. The DNA for the CDR3 is TGTGCCAGTAGTATAGGTCCTAGCGGGTTTAATGAGCAGTTCTTC. The whole variable domain, filled in from reference TRBV19 and TRBJ2-1, reads DGGITQSPKYLFRKEGQNVTLSCEQNLNHDAMYWYRQDPGQGLRLIYYSQIVNDFQKGDIAEGYSVSREKKESFPLTVTSAQKNPTAFYLCASSIGPSGFNEQFFGPGTRLTVL.